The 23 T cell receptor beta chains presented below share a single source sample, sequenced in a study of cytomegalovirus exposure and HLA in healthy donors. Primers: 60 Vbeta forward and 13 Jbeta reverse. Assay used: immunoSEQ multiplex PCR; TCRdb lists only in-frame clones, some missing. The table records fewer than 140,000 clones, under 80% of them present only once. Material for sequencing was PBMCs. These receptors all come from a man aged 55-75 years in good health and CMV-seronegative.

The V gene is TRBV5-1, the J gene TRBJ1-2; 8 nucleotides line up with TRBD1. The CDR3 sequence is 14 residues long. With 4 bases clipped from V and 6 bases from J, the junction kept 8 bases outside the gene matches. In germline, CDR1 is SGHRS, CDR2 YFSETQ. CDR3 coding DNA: TGCGCCAGCAGCCCGAGACAGGGGCCGAATGGCTACACCTTC. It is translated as CASSPRQGPNGYTF.

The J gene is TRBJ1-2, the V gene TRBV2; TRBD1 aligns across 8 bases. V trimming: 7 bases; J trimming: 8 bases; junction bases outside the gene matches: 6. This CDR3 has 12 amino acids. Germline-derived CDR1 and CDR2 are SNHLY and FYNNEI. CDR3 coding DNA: TGTGCCAGCACGTACAGGGGGGACGGCTACACCTTC. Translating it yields CASTYRGDGYTF.

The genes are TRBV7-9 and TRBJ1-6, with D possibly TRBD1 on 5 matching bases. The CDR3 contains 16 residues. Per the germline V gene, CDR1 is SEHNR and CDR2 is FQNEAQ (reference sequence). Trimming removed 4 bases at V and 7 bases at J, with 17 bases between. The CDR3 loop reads CASSSQGEMFNSPLHF. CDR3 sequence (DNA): TGTGCCAGCAGCTCCCAGGGCGAGATGTTCAATTCACCCCTCCACTTT.

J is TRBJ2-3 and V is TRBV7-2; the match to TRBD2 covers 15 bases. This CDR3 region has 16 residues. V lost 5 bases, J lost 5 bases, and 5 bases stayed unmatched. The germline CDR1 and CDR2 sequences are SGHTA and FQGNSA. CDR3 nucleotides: TGTGCCAGCAGCCTAGGACTAGCGGGGGGGCAAGATACGCAGTATTTT. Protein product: CASSLGLAGGQDTQYF.

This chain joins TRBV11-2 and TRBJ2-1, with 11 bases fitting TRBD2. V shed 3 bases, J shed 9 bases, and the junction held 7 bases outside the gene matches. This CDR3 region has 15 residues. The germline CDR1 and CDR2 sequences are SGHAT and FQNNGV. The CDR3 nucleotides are TGTGCCAGCAGCTTGACTAGCGGGGCCCCGGGTGAGCAGTTCTTC. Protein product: CASSLTSGAPGEQFF.

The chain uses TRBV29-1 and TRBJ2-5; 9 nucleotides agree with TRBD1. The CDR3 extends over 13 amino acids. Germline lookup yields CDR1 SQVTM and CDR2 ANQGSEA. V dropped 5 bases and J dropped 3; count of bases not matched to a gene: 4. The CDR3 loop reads CSVLTGGEETQYF. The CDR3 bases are TGCAGCGTTCTCACAGGGGGCGAAGAGACCCAGTACTTC.

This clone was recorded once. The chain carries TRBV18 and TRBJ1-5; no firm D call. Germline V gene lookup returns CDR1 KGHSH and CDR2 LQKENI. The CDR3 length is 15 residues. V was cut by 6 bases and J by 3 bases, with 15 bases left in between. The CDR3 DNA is TGTGCCAGCTCCTCATCCCTATCCCCCAATCAGCCCCAGCATTTT. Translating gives CASSSSLSPNQPQHF.

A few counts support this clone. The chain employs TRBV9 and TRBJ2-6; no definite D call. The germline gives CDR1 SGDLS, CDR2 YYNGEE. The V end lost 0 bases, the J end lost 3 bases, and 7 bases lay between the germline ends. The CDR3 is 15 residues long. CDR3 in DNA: TGTGCCAGCAGCGTAGACCGGGTTGGGGCCAACGTCCTGACTTTC. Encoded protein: CASSVDRVGANVLTF.

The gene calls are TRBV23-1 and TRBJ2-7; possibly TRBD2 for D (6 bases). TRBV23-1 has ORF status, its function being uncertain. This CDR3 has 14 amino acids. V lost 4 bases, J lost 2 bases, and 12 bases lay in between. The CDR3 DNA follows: TGCGCCAGCAGTCCCCCGGGGGTACCCTACGAGCAGTACTTC. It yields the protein CASSPPGVPYEQYF.

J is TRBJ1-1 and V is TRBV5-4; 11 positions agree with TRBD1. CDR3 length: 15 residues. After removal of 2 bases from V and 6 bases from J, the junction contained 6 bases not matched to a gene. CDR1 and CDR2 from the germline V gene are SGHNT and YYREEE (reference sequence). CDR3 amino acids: CASSFLDRGLSEAFF. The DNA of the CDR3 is TGTGCCAGCAGCTTCTTGGACAGGGGGCTCTCTGAAGCTTTCTTT.

The CDR3 is CASRQGPGQGTSLNEQYF. In DNA, the CDR3 is TGTGCCAGCAGGCAAGGACCGGGACAGGGGACCTCCTTAAACGAGCAGTACTTC. V and J are TRBV27 and TRBJ2-7, with 10 bases aligning to TRBD1. CDR1 and CDR2 (germline): MNHEY, SMNVEV (reference sequence). This CDR3 has 18 residues. The ends lost 6 bases at V and 5 bases at J; junction bases unmatched: 19.

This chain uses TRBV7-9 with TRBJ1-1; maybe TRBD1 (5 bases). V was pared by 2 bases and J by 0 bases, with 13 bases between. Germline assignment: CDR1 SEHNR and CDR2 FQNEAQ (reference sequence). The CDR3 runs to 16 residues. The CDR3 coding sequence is TGTGCCAGCAGCTTAAGGCAGGGCCCCATGAACACTGAAGCTTTCTTT. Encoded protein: CASSLRQGPMNTEAFF.

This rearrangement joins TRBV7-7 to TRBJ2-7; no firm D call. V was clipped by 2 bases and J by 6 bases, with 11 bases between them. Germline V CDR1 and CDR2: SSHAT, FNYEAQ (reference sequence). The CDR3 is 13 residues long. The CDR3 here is CASSLSPGAEQYV. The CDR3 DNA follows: TGTGCCAGCAGCTTATCTCCAGGTGCCGAGCAGTACGTC.

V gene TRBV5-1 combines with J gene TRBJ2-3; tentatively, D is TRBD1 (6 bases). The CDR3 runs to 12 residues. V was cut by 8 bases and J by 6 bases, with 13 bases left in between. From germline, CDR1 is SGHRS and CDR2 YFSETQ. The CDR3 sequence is CASKQGVDTQYF. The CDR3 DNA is TGCGCCAGTAAACAGGGTGTGGATACGCAGTATTTT.

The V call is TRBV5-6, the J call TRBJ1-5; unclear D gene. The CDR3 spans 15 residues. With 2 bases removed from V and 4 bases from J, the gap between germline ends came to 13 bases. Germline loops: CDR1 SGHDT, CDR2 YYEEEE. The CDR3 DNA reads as TGTGCCAGCAGCTTCTCGCCAGGCCGGAATCAGCCCCAGCATTTT. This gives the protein CASSFSPGRNQPQHF.

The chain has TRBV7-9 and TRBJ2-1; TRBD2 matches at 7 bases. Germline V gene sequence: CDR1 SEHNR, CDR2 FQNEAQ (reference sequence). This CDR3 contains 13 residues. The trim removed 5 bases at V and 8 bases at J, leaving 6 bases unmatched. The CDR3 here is CASSTVTSDEQFF. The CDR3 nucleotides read TGTGCCAGCAGCACCGTCACTAGCGATGAGCAGTTCTTC.

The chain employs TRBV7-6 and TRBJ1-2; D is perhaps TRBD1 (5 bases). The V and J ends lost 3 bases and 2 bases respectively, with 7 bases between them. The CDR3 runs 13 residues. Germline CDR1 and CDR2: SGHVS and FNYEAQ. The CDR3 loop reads CASSFAGNYGYTF. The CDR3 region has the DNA TGTGCCAGCAGCTTTGCAGGGAACTATGGCTACACCTTC.

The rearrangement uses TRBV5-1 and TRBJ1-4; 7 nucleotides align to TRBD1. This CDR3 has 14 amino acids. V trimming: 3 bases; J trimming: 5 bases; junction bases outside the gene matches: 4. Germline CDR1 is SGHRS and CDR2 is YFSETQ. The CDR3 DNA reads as TGCGCCAGCAGCTCGGGACAGCCGAATGAAAAACTGTTTTTT. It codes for CASSSGQPNEKLFF.

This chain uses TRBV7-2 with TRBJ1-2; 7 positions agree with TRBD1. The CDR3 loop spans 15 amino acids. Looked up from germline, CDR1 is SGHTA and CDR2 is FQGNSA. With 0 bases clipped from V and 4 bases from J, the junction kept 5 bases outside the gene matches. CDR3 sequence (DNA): TGTGCCAGCAGCTTAGCGGCCAGGGGGACCTATGGCTACACCTTC. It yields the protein CASSLAARGTYGYTF.

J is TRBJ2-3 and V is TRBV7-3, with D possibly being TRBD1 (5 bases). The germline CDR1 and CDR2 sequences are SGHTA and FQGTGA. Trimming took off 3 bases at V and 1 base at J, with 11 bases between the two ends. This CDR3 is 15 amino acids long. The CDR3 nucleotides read TGTGCCAGCAGCTTGGGGCTAATTGGCACAGATACGCAGTATTTT. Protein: CASSLGLIGTDTQYF.

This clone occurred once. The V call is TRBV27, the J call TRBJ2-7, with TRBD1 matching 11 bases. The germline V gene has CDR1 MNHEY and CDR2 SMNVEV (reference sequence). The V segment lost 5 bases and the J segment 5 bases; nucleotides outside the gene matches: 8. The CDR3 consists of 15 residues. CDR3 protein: CASSPRTGGAHEQYV. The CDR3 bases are TGTGCCAGCAGTCCCCGGACAGGGGGCGCCCACGAGCAGTACGTC.

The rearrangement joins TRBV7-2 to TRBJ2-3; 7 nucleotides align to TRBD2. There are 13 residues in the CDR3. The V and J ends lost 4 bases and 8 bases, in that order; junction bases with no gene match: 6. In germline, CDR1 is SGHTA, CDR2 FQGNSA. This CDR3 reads CASSSQSGGTQYF. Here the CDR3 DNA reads TGTGCCAGCAGCTCCCAGTCGGGGGGTACGCAGTATTTT.

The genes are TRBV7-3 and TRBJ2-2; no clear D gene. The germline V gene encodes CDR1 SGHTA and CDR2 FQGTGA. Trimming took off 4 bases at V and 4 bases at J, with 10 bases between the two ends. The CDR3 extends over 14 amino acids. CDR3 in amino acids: CASSSQTGTGELFF. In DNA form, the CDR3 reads TGTGCCAGCAGCTCACAGACCGGCACCGGGGAGCTGTTTTTT.